This record looks at one TCR beta chain sequence and its context. The PCR ran on 60 Vbeta and 13 Jbeta primers. The data were produced by immunoSEQ multiplex PCR, yet TCRdb's version contains in-frame clones alone and is incomplete. The data show 150,000 or so clones, about 84% seen once. The data were taken from a study of cytomegalovirus exposure and HLA in healthy donors. Germline V gene sequence: CDR1 LNHDA, CDR2 SQIVND (reference sequence). CDR3 size: 17 residues. V lost 3 bases to trimming and J lost 2 bases; unmatched junction nucleotides: 8. Material for sequencing was PBMCs. The TCR sequence derives from a woman between 40 and 50 years old in good health and CMV-seropositive. The chain links TRBV19 to TRBJ2-7, with 12 nucleotides matching TRBD2. The CDR3 nucleotides read TGTGCCAGTAGTATTGCGACTAGCGGGAGTTCGGCCTACGAGCAGTACTTC. As protein: CASSIATSGSSAYEQYF.